The 32 T cell receptor beta chains reported below all come from one sample, sequenced in a study of blood T cell repertoires in COVID-19. The method was immunoSEQ multiplex PCR; TCRdb's version includes in-frame clones alone and lacks a portion of them. The sample consists of approximately 150,000 clones, approximately 90% of them appearing once. The sequenced material came from peripheral blood. These receptors were obtained from a man between 65 and 85 years old with active COVID-19.

The chain links TRBV7-9 to TRBJ2-7; 9 nucleotides line up with TRBD2. V was pared by 5 bases and J by 2 bases, with 7 bases of the junction left unmatched. CDR1 and CDR2 from the germline V gene are SEHNR and FQNEAQ (reference sequence). This CDR3 comprises 15 residues. Here the CDR3 DNA reads TGTGCCAGCAGCGCCATTAGCGGGAGCCCCTACGAGCAGTACTTC. Residues: CASSAISGSPYEQYF.

The chain joins TRBV28 to TRBJ1-2; tentatively, D is TRBD1 (6 bases). CDR3 length equals 15 residues. Germline loops: CDR1 MDHEN, CDR2 SYDVKM. V lost 6 bases, J lost 3 bases, and 17 bases lay in between. The CDR3 coding sequence is TGTGCCAGCAGAACCCAGGGGACCGTGGACTATGGCTACACCTTC. Protein product: CASRTQGTVDYGYTF.

This clone was observed once. The CDR3 DNA sequence: TGTGCCAGCAGTTGGGACAGCCGCCAAGAGACCCAGTACTTC. Translating it yields CASSWDSRQETQYF. The V and J genes are TRBV6-2 or TRBV6-3 and TRBJ2-5; 7 bases match TRBD1. This CDR3 contains 14 residues. Looked up from germline, CDR1 is MNHEY and CDR2 is SVGEGT. V lost 4 bases, J lost 1 base, and 3 bases stayed unmatched.

In its sample, this clone was seen once. The gene calls are TRBV25-1 and TRBJ1-4, with 7 bases aligning to TRBD1. Germline V lookup: CDR1 MGHDK, CDR2 SYGVNS. With 4 bases clipped from V and 12 bases from J, the junction kept 8 bases outside the gene matches. The length of the CDR3 is 13 residues. The CDR3 here is CASSVKGRGELFF. CDR3 in DNA: TGTGCCAGCAGTGTCAAGGGCAGGGGGGAACTGTTTTTT.

This sequence joins TRBV28 and TRBJ2-4; 7 bases line up with TRBD2. The CDR3 contains 11 residues. Looked up from germline, CDR1 is MDHEN and CDR2 is SYDVKM. The CDR3 coding sequence is TGTTCGGGGGGAACCAAAAACATTCAGTACTTC. Its protein product is CSGGTKNIQYF. Full variable domain (missing parts from reference TRBV28 and TRBJ2-4): DVKVTQSSRYLVKRTGEKVFLECVQDMDHENMFWYRQDPGLGLRLIYFSYDVKMKEKGDIPEGYSVSREKKERFSLILESASTNQTSMYLCSGGTKNIQYFGAGTRLSVL.

This clone was picked up one time. The chain carries TRBV2 and TRBJ1-1, with D tentatively TRBD1 (5 bases). Per the germline V gene, CDR1 is SNHLY and CDR2 is FYNNEI. V was shortened by 8 bases and J by 6 bases, with 19 bases between the two germline ends. The CDR3 is made up of 14 amino acids. The CDR3 loop reads CASVPSAGGAEAFF. The DNA for the CDR3 is TGTGCCAGCGTACCTTCCGCCGGGGGGGCTGAAGCTTTCTTT.

V usage is TRBV28 and J usage is TRBJ1-6; D might be TRBD1 (5 bases). The V gene's germline CDR1 is MDHEN and CDR2 SYDVKM. V lost 7 bases, J lost 7 bases, and 17 bases lay in between. The CDR3 runs to 15 residues. The CDR3 nucleotides read TGTGCCAGCATCCACGGGGGTTTGGAGAATTCACCCCTCCACTTT. Encoded protein: CASIHGGLENSPLHF.

V is TRBV20-1 and J is TRBJ1-1; D uncertain. CDR1 is DFQATT, CDR2 SNEGSKA, per germline (reference sequence). CDR3 length equals 10 residues. V lost 6 bases and J 7 bases, leaving 9 bases between the germline ends. The DNA for the CDR3 is TGCAGTGCCACCGCCTATGAAGCTTTCTTT. Encoded protein: CSATAYEAFF.

The J gene is TRBJ1-1, the V gene TRBV28, with D unclear. Deletions cut 4 bases from V and 0 bases from J, with 6 bases between. CDR1 is MDHEN, CDR2 SYDVKM, per germline. The CDR3 covers 13 residues. CDR3 nucleotides: TGTGCCAGCAGTTATGGGCTGAACACTGAAGCTTTCTTT. It is translated as CASSYGLNTEAFF.

The CDR3 DNA sequence: TGCGCCAGCAGAAGTGCCTTAGCGGACAATGAGCAGTTCTTC. The encoded protein is CASRSALADNEQFF. This chain uses TRBV5-1 with TRBJ2-1; TRBD2 is a possible D gene (6 bases). The CDR3 consists of 14 residues. V was pared by 5 bases and J by 5 bases, with 14 bases between. Germline CDR1 and CDR2: SGHRS and YFSETQ.

This clone has only one observation. V usage is TRBV2 and J usage is TRBJ2-5; D possibly corresponds to TRBD1 (5 bases). The germline V gene has CDR1 SNHLY and CDR2 FYNNEI. CDR3 size: 15 residues. Trimming pared 6 bases from V and 7 bases from J, leaving 21 bases between. The CDR3 reads CASSDQGTGIGTQYF. CDR3 DNA: TGTGCCAGCAGCGACCAGGGCACAGGTATAGGGACCCAGTACTTC.

V gene TRBV28 combines with J gene TRBJ1-2; D is perhaps TRBD1 (5 bases). Germline-derived CDR1 and CDR2 are MDHEN and SYDVKM. V shed 3 bases and J shed 3 bases, with 14 bases lying between them. The CDR3 extends over 15 amino acids. The chain's CDR3 is CASSFVGGKDYGYTF. In DNA, the CDR3 is TGTGCCAGCAGTTTCGTGGGGGGAAAGGACTATGGCTACACCTTC.

V is TRBV2 and J is TRBJ1-5, with D possibly being TRBD1 (6 bases). V lost 5 bases to trimming and J lost 4 bases, with 12 bases between them. Per germline, CDR1 SNHLY and CDR2 FYNNEI. The CDR3 extends over 14 amino acids. As DNA, the CDR3 is TGTGCCAGCAGTTTCGACAGGCTAAATCAGCCCCAGCATTTT. Protein: CASSFDRLNQPQHF.

V and J are TRBV7-9 and TRBJ1-1, with 9 nucleotides matching TRBD1. There are 15 residues in the CDR3. Trimming at V came to 7 bases and at J to 1 base, leaving 7 bases not matched to a gene. CDR1 is SEHNR and CDR2 is FQNEAQ in the germline V gene (reference sequence). The CDR3 DNA is TGTGCCAGCACCGATACAGGGGGCGGGAACACTGAAGCTTTCTTT. Its protein is CASTDTGGGNTEAFF.

The gene calls are TRBV2 and TRBJ2-2, with a possible D match to TRBD1 (5 bases). Trimming removed 6 bases from V and 0 bases from J, with 11 bases in between. This CDR3 region has 15 residues. The germline gives CDR1 SNHLY, CDR2 FYNNEI. In DNA form, the CDR3 reads TGTGCCAGCAGATTACAGACAGCGAACACCGGGGAGCTGTTTTTT. Its translation: CASRLQTANTGELFF.

V usage is TRBV7-6 and J usage is TRBJ2-1, with D unclear. Per the germline V gene, CDR1 is SGHVS and CDR2 is FNYEAQ. This CDR3 has 15 residues. V lost 1 base, J lost 10 bases, and 17 bases lay in between. DNA of the CDR3: TGTGCCAGCAGCTTAGTACAAAGAGGCCAACCGGAGCAGTTCTTC. Translated, it gives CASSLVQRGQPEQFF.

The chain combines TRBV7-9 with TRBJ1-1; TRBD1 is a possible D gene (6 bases). The CDR3 covers 14 residues. Germline assignment: CDR1 SEHNR and CDR2 FQNEAQ (reference sequence). With 6 bases removed from V and 0 bases from J, the gap between germline ends came to 11 bases. The CDR3 region has the DNA TGTGCCAGCAGATGGGACACCATGAACACTGAAGCTTTCTTT. Its translation is CASRWDTMNTEAFF.

J is TRBJ2-7 and V is TRBV5-1; D is perhaps TRBD1 (5 bases). CDR3 length: 14 residues. Deletions cut 3 bases from V and 2 bases from J, with 12 bases between. Germline V gene lookup returns CDR1 SGHRS and CDR2 YFSETQ. This chain's CDR3 is CASSSGYLTYEQYF. As DNA, the CDR3 is TGCGCCAGCAGCTCAGGGTACTTAACCTACGAGCAGTACTTC.

This chain links TRBV4-3 with TRBJ2-4; 7 nucleotides line up with TRBD2. The V segment lost 0 bases and the J segment 6 bases; nucleotides outside the gene matches: 5. Germline lookup yields CDR1 LGHNA and CDR2 YSLEER. The CDR3 extends over 15 amino acids. This chain's CDR3 is CASSQEPSGANIQYF. In nucleotides, the CDR3 is TGCGCCAGCAGCCAAGAACCCAGCGGGGCAAACATTCAGTACTTC.

The CDR3 sequence: CASSPKGHSYNEQFF. CDR3 DNA sequence: TGTGCCAGTAGTCCTAAGGGACACTCATACAATGAGCAGTTCTTC. The gene calls are TRBV19 and TRBJ2-1; D might be TRBD1 (6 bases). This CDR3 spans 15 amino acids. Germline V lookup: CDR1 LNHDA, CDR2 SQIVND (reference sequence). V lost 5 bases to trimming and J lost 4 bases, with 15 bases between them.

CDR3 nucleotides: TGTGCCAGCAGCTGGGGACAGCCTTATGGCTACACCTTC. Amino acid sequence: CASSWGQPYGYTF. The chain recombines TRBV5-5 with TRBJ1-2, with 7 bases matching TRBD1. Per the germline V gene, CDR1 is SGHKS and CDR2 is YYEKEE (reference sequence). This CDR3 region has 13 residues. V gave up 3 bases and J gave up 5 bases; unmatched junction bases: 4.

The chain carries TRBV6-2 or TRBV6-3 and TRBJ2-3; TRBD2 agrees at 9 bases. Germline V gene data show CDR1 as MNHEY and CDR2 as SVGEGT. The CDR3 sequence is 13 residues long. V dropped 5 bases and J dropped 7; count of bases not matched to a gene: 4. CDR3 residues: CASSQREANTQYF. The CDR3 DNA follows: TGTGCCAGCAGTCAGCGGGAGGCAAATACGCAGTATTTT.

V usage is TRBV19 and J usage is TRBJ2-1; 9 nucleotides match TRBD2. The V and J ends lost 6 bases and 7 bases, in that order; junction bases with no gene match: 7. CDR3 length: 14 residues. From germline, CDR1 is LNHDA and CDR2 SQIVND (reference sequence). CDR3 residues: CASRDFSGSNEQFF. In DNA, the CDR3 is TGTGCCAGTAGGGACTTTAGCGGGAGTAATGAGCAGTTCTTC.

V usage is TRBV7-3 and J usage is TRBJ2-3, with D possibly TRBD1 on 5 matching bases. The germline V and J ends were trimmed by 4 bases and 6 bases, with 17 bases remaining between them. The CDR3 totals 15 residues. CDR1 is SGHTA, CDR2 FQGTGA, per germline. DNA of the CDR3: TGTGCCAGCAGCTCCTACGGGTCACAGGCGGATACGCAGTATTTT. Translation gives CASSSYGSQADTQYF.

This chain links TRBV7-9 with TRBJ2-5; 9 bases are a match to TRBD1. The CDR3 runs 15 residues. From germline, CDR1 is SEHNR and CDR2 FQNEAQ (reference sequence). Germline trimming cut 6 bases from V and 2 bases from J; bases unmatched to any gene: 7. CDR3 sequence reads: CASSRGQGIQETQYF. The CDR3 DNA reads as TGTGCCAGCAGTCGCGGACAGGGGATACAAGAGACCCAGTACTTC.

This chain links TRBV9 with TRBJ1-3; D remains unclear. Germline lookup yields CDR1 SGDLS and CDR2 YYNGEE. V was trimmed by 4 bases and J by 0 bases, leaving 23 bases between them. The CDR3 consists of 19 residues. CDR3 nucleotides: TGTGCCAGCAGCAGCTGGGGAGGGTTGGGTGCAGACTCTGGAAACACCATATATTTT. This translates into CASSSWGGLGADSGNTIYF. The full variable domain, rest sourced from reference TRBV9 and TRBJ1-3, is DSGVTQTPKHLITATGQRVTLRCSPRSGDLSVYWYQQSLDQGLQFLIQYYNGEERAKGNILERFSAQQFPDLHSELNLSSLELGDSALYFCASSSWGGLGADSGNTIYFGEGSWLTVV.

CDR3 in amino acids: CASSTFSGTSGSYEQYF. The DNA for the CDR3 is TGTGCCAGCAGTACCTTTTCCGGGACTAGCGGGTCCTACGAGCAGTACTTC. The chain is built from TRBV27 and TRBJ2-7, with TRBD2 matching over 12 bases. This CDR3 comprises 17 residues. With V trimmed by 5 bases and J by 1 base, 9 bases remained unmatched. Germline CDR1 reads MNHEY; CDR2 reads SMNVEV (reference sequence).

The chain recombines TRBV28 with TRBJ2-7, with 7 bases aligning to TRBD1. Germline trimming cut 4 bases from V and 3 bases from J; bases unmatched to any gene: 6. CDR3 length equals 14 residues. Germline lookup yields CDR1 MDHEN and CDR2 SYDVKM. CDR3 sequence reads: CASSSTGELYEQYF. The CDR3 coding sequence is TGTGCCAGCAGTTCTACAGGGGAACTCTACGAGCAGTACTTC.

This chain joins TRBV11-2 and TRBJ2-1, with a weak D call TRBD1 (7 bases). Germline V gene sequence: CDR1 SGHAT, CDR2 FQNNGV. The CDR3 runs to 12 residues. Between the trimmed V and J ends, which lost 5 bases and 10 bases, there was a span of 12 bases. The CDR3 DNA is TGTGCCAGCAGCCTCAGGGGGGCCGAGCAGTTCTTC. This gives the protein CASSLRGAEQFF.

This chain uses TRBV30 with TRBJ1-6; 7 nucleotides agree with TRBD1. In germline, CDR1 is GTSNPN, CDR2 SVGIG (reference sequence). V was pared by 1 base and J by 7 bases, with 7 bases of the junction left unmatched. The CDR3 is 15 residues long. CDR3 coding DNA: TGTGCCTGGAGTGCTGTCAGGGGGTTGAATTCACCCCTCCACTTT. This encodes CAWSAVRGLNSPLHF.

The rearrangement joins TRBV12-2 to TRBJ2-3; the D segment call TRBD2 is taken from the table without a DNA check. TRBV12-2 is a listed pseudogene. The CDR3 contains 14 residues. CDR3 nucleotides: TGTGCAAGTCGCTTCCTCACTAGCACAGATACGCAGTATTTT. It translates to CASRFLTSTDTQYF.

The genes are TRBV7-9 and TRBJ2-4; TRBD1 matches 7 bases. Germline lookup yields CDR1 SEHNR and CDR2 FQNEAQ (reference sequence). V trimming: 5 bases; J trimming: 3 bases; junction bases outside the gene matches: 10. The CDR3 spans 16 residues. As DNA, the CDR3 is TGTGCCAGCAGCGGACAGGCCGGGTTAGGCAAAAACATTCAGTACTTC. It encodes CASSGQAGLGKNIQYF.